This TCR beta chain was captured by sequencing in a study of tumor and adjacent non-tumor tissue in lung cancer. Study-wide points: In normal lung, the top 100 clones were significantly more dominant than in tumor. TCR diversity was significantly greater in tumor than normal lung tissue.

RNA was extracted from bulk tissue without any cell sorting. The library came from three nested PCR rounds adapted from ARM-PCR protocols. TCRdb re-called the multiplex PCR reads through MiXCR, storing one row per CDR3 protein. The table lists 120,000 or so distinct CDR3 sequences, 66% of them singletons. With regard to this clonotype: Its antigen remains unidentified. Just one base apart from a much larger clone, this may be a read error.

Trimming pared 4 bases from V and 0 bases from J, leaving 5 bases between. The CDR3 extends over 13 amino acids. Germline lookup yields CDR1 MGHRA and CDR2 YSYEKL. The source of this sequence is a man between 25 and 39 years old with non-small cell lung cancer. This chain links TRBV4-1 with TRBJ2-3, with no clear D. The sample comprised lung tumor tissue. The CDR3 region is CASSLTSTDTQYF. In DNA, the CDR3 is TGCGCCAGCAGCCTGACTAGCACAGATACGCAGTATTTT.